The 23 T cell receptor beta chains reported below all come from one sample, sequenced in a study of blood T cell repertoires in COVID-19. The protocol was immunoSEQ multiplex PCR, while the TCRdb copy is restricted to in-frame clones and leaves out a portion. The sample consists of approximately 140,000 clones, about 87% of them appearing once. The sequenced sample was peripheral blood. These receptors were obtained from a man at least 80 years old with acute or convalescent COVID-19.

This sequence joins TRBV7-2 and TRBJ2-5, with no clear D. Trimming removed 2 bases at V and 3 bases at J, with 7 bases between. The CDR3 extends over 13 amino acids. Germline V gene sequence: CDR1 SGHTA, CDR2 FQGNSA. The CDR3 coding sequence is TGTGCCAGCAGCTTATGGCCCAAAGAGACCCAGTACTTC. It encodes CASSLWPKETQYF.

This clone showed up many times. The chain combines TRBV5-1 with TRBJ2-7, with 7 bases fitting TRBD2. Looked up from germline, CDR1 is SGHRS and CDR2 is YFSETQ. J was trimmed by 2 bases and V by 4 bases; bases with no gene match: 9. The CDR3 has 15 residues. CDR3 region: CASSPASGATYEQYF. The CDR3 DNA reads as TGCGCCAGCAGCCCGGCTAGCGGTGCTACCTACGAGCAGTACTTC.

The table lists this clone with a few counts. The chain links TRBV28 to TRBJ1-1, with D possibly being TRBD1 (6 bases). Trimming left V 6 bases short and J 7 bases short, with 18 bases between. CDR1 and CDR2 from the germline V gene are MDHEN and SYDVKM. This CDR3 has 14 amino acids. CDR3 coding DNA: TGTGCCAGCAGACGGGGCCGACAGGATCTTGAAGCTTTCTTT. Encoded protein: CASRRGRQDLEAFF.

This chain uses TRBV6-2 or TRBV6-3 with TRBJ1-2; 7 bases align to TRBD1. CDR1 and CDR2 from the germline V gene are MNHEY and SVGEGT. With 4 bases clipped from V and 4 bases from J, the junction kept 12 bases outside the gene matches. This CDR3 has 16 residues. The CDR3: CASSSTTGRPFYGYTF. For the CDR3, the DNA is TGTGCCAGCAGTTCTACGACAGGGCGCCCCTTCTATGGCTACACCTTC.

This clone was observed once. CDR3 residues: CASSLWGRQGLGSGANVLTF. CDR3 bases: TGCGCCAGCAGCTTGTGGGGACGACAGGGTTTAGGTTCTGGGGCCAACGTCCTGACTTTC. The chain uses TRBV5-1 and TRBJ2-6; TRBD1 aligns across 7 bases. The CDR3 spans 20 residues. With 1 base clipped from V and 1 base from J, the junction kept 14 bases outside the gene matches. Germline-derived CDR1 and CDR2 are SGHRS and YFSETQ.

The chain is built from TRBV6-6 and TRBJ2-6; D perhaps matches TRBD2 (6 bases). The CDR3 spans 16 residues. Germline values: CDR1 MNHNY, CDR2 SVGAGI (reference sequence). The germline V and J ends were trimmed by 4 bases and 3 bases, with 13 bases remaining between them. CDR3 coding DNA: TGTGCCAGCAGTTGGAGCGGAGGGAATGGGGCCAACGTCCTGACTTTC. Amino acid sequence: CASSWSGGNGANVLTF.

V usage is TRBV5-1 and J usage is TRBJ2-1; D not resolved. Germline-derived CDR1 and CDR2 are SGHRS and YFSETQ. V lost 0 bases and J lost 3, with 10 bases in between. CDR3 length equals 15 residues. Here the CDR3 DNA reads TGCGCCAGCAGCTTGGGTTCGGTTAACTACAATGAGCAGTTCTTC. Translated, it gives CASSLGSVNYNEQFF.

The CDR3 nucleotides read TGTGCCAGCAGGGTTAGCGGGAACACCGGGGAGCTGTTTTTT. This sequence encodes CASRVSGNTGELFF. V and J are TRBV6-6 and TRBJ2-2; D is perhaps TRBD2 (6 bases). CDR1 is MNHNY, CDR2 SVGAGI, per germline (reference sequence). This CDR3 is 14 amino acids long. V was pared by 6 bases and J by 1 base, with 9 bases between.

V usage is TRBV29-1 and J usage is TRBJ1-1; no reliable D call. This CDR3 is 12 amino acids long. Germline loops: CDR1 SQVTM, CDR2 ANQGSEA. V dropped 3 bases and J dropped 6 bases, with 11 bases sitting between them. Here the CDR3 reads CSVEGDNPEAFF. In nucleotides, the CDR3 is TGCAGCGTTGAGGGCGATAATCCTGAAGCTTTCTTT.

The chain joins TRBV5-1 to TRBJ2-7, with 10 bases that match TRBD1. The length of the CDR3 is 14 residues. CDR1 and CDR2 from the germline V gene are SGHRS and YFSETQ. Trimming removed 6 bases from V and 2 bases from J; junction bases left unmatched: 5. The CDR3 DNA is TGCGCCAGCACCTCGGGGACAGGGGCCTACGAGCAGTACTTC. Translated: CASTSGTGAYEQYF. Combining the CDR3 with reference TRBV5-1 and TRBJ2-7 gives the whole variable domain KAGVTQTPRYLIKTRGQQVTLSCSPISGHRSVSWYQQTPGQGLQFLFEYFSETQRNKGNFPGRFSGRQFSNSRSEMNVSTLELGDSALYLCASTSGTGAYEQYFGPGTRLTVT.

This chain joins TRBV5-4 and TRBJ1-1; no reliable D call. The CDR3 covers 13 residues. V was clipped by 0 bases and J by 1 base, with 4 bases between them. Germline CDR1 reads SGHNT; CDR2 reads YYREEE (reference sequence). The CDR3 DNA reads TGTGCCAGCAGCTTGGCCCGGAACACTGAAGCTTTCTTT. This codes for CASSLARNTEAFF.

This clone was counted a few times. This chain links TRBV28 with TRBJ1-5, with 11 bases lining up with TRBD1. J lost 6 bases, V lost 6 bases, and 7 bases had no gene match. This CDR3 contains 15 residues. Germline loops: CDR1 MDHEN, CDR2 SYDVKM. CDR3 in DNA: TGTGCCAGCAGATCCGGGACAGGGGGTATTCAGCCCCAGCATTTT. It encodes CASRSGTGGIQPQHF.

The chain recombines TRBV30 with TRBJ2-1, with 14 bases aligning to TRBD2. V was clipped by 8 bases and J by 7 bases; unmatched bases: 22. Germline V gene sequence: CDR1 GTSNPN, CDR2 SVGIG (reference sequence). The CDR3 loop spans 19 amino acids. The CDR3 nucleotides read TGTGCCGGATCCCCCGGGACTAGCGGGAGTATCTTCGGTTATAATGAGCAGTTCTTC. Protein: CAGSPGTSGSIFGYNEQFF.

V usage is TRBV18 and J usage is TRBJ1-5, with 7 nucleotides matching TRBD1. Germline CDR1 is KGHSH and CDR2 is LQKENI. CDR3 length equals 18 residues. J lost 4 bases, V lost 3 bases, and 15 bases had no gene match. CDR3 in amino acids: CASSPYKGGQGSNQPQHF. The CDR3 DNA reads as TGTGCCAGCTCACCGTACAAAGGGGGCCAGGGGTCAAATCAGCCCCAGCATTTT. Based on the CDR3 plus reference TRBV18 and TRBJ1-5, the full variable domain is NAGVMQNPRHLVRRRGQEARLRCSPMKGHSHVYWYRQLPEEGLKFMVYLQKENIIDESGMPKERFSAEFPKEGPSILRIQQVVRGDSAAYFCASSPYKGGQGSNQPQHFGDGTRLSIL.

The V gene is TRBV2, the J gene TRBJ2-5; TRBD1 is a possible D gene (5 bases). CDR3 length: 14 residues. CDR1 and CDR2 (germline): SNHLY, FYNNEI. Trimming removed 5 bases from V and 2 bases from J, with 12 bases in between. The CDR3 region is CASSNQGIQETQYF. CDR3 bases: TGTGCCAGCAGTAACCAGGGTATTCAAGAGACCCAGTACTTC.

This chain links TRBV5-8 with TRBJ2-7; the match to TRBD1 covers 9 bases. This CDR3 comprises 15 residues. CDR1 is SGHTS and CDR2 is YDEGEE in the germline V gene. J was trimmed by 2 bases and V by 4 bases; bases with no gene match: 7. CDR3 region: CASSIGTGITYEQYF. CDR3 sequence (DNA): TGTGCCAGCAGCATCGGGACAGGGATAACCTACGAGCAGTACTTC.

The V gene is TRBV7-8, the J gene TRBJ2-2; tentatively, D is TRBD1 (5 bases). Germline V gene data show CDR1 as SGHVS and CDR2 as FQNEAQ. V lost 1 base and J 9 bases, leaving 6 bases between the germline ends. This CDR3 region has 12 residues. The chain's CDR3 is CASSLGGWELFF. The CDR3, as DNA: TGTGCCAGCAGCTTAGGGGGCTGGGAGCTGTTTTTT.

The rearrangement uses TRBV19 and TRBJ1-5, with 8 bases matching TRBD1. There are 15 residues in the CDR3. V lost 10 bases, J lost 0 bases, and 8 bases stayed unmatched. The germline V gene encodes CDR1 LNHDA and CDR2 SQIVND (reference sequence). CDR3: CATNRGTYSNQPQHF. In DNA, the CDR3 is TGTGCCACCAACAGGGGGACTTATAGCAATCAGCCCCAGCATTTT.

The gene calls are TRBV5-1 and TRBJ2-2, with 7 bases fitting TRBD2. Looked up from germline, CDR1 is SGHRS and CDR2 is YFSETQ. The CDR3 is 16 residues long. The junction had 8 bases not matched to a gene; V was cut back by 0 bases and J by 6 bases. CDR3 sequence reads: CASSLAASGYAGELFF. As DNA, the CDR3 is TGCGCCAGCAGCTTGGCGGCTAGCGGTTACGCCGGGGAGCTGTTTTTT.

The chain carries TRBV18 and TRBJ2-3, with D perhaps TRBD2 (7 bases). Trimming stripped 2 bases from V and 9 bases from J, with 24 bases between. Germline loops: CDR1 KGHSH, CDR2 LQKENI. The CDR3 consists of 17 residues. CDR3 amino acids: CASSPGAGALGEGTQYF. CDR3 nucleotide sequence: TGTGCCAGCTCACCAGGCGCGGGGGCGCTTGGGGAGGGGACGCAGTATTTT.

The V and J genes are TRBV6-4 and TRBJ1-2; D remains ambiguous. CDR1 MRHNA and CDR2 SNTAGT come from the germline V gene. CDR3 length equals 11 residues. V lost 6 bases to trimming and J lost 11 bases, with 13 bases between them. The CDR3, as DNA: TGTGCCAGCAGGCGGGATGATAATTACACCTTC. Translating it yields CASRRDDNYTF.

In DNA form, the CDR3 reads TGTGCCAGCAGCTTAGGGGGGCCAGAACAAGAGACCCAGTACTTC. It is translated as CASSLGGPEQETQYF. This sequence joins TRBV7-9 and TRBJ2-5; a weak D match, TRBD1 (6 bases). CDR3 size: 15 residues. The germline V and J ends were trimmed by 1 base and 2 bases, with 11 bases remaining between them. The germline CDR1 and CDR2 sequences are SEHNR and FQNEAQ (reference sequence).

This chain connects TRBV2 to TRBJ2-2; unclear D gene. CDR1 and CDR2 (germline): SNHLY, FYNNEI. There are 14 residues in the CDR3. V lost 8 bases and J lost 4, with 14 bases in between. CDR3 coding DNA: TGTGCCAGCCGGCTGCGGTCTGGCACCGGGGAGCTGTTTTTT. Its translation is CASRLRSGTGELFF.